This section outlines one T cell receptor (beta chain) sequence together with its context. 300 ng DNA, roughly 30,000 T cell genomes, went into unsorted PBMC replicate PCRs. The protocol was immunoSEQ multiplex PCR, while the TCRdb copy is restricted to in-frame clones and leaves out a portion. Of roughly 500,000 clones detected, around 79% appear once; the ten largest clones hold over 10%. This entry is derived from a study of shared clonotypes between healthy human individuals. Turning to the study itself: Ranging from 18 to 49 in age, donors were a couple of women and a few men.

Germline V gives CDR1 SGHRS, CDR2 YFSETQ. V was pared by 0 bases and J by 4 bases, with 7 bases between. The CDR3 totals 14 residues. Donors, healthy HIV-negative adults, lacked recent acute infections or vaccinations. The unsorted samples took around 93 million PBMCs to get genomic DNA. The sample taken for sequencing was PBMCs. The J gene is TRBJ2-2, the V gene TRBV5-1, with D unclear. The sequence derives from a woman aged 40 to 50 in good health. Some clones in this sample may be carry-over from other donors' samples. The CDR3 region has the DNA TGCGCCAGCAGCTTGGGCCAGGTCACCGGGGAGCTGTTTTTT. This sequence encodes CASSLGQVTGELFF.